The sequence of this T cell receptor beta chain was determined in a study of shared clonotypes between healthy human individuals (dated by TCRdb to 2019 to 2021). Some background on the complete study: Three men and a couple of women, aged 18 to 49 years, made up the cohort. For each donor, three plates each were used for CD4 naive and CD4 memory, two plates were used for CD8 naive, and one plate was used for CD8 memory. Blood TCR repertoires of several healthy adults were deeply sequenced to estimate repertoire size and the extent of clonotype sharing between individuals. To increase sequencing depth and limit assay-specific biases, TCR repertoire library preparation and sequencing were carried out by different laboratories using diverse techniques. Per donor, leukapheresis produced somewhere between about 0.85 and 10 billion PBMCs. General findings and caveats noted by the study authors: The genetic and exposure-history diversity represented was limited by the small number of donors. Rarefaction of sorted-subset datasets indicated incomplete sequencing despite the large sequencing depth. About 4.5% of naive CD4, around 3.6% of naive CD8, roughly 2.5% of memory CD4, and over 0.35% of memory CD8 clonotypes were shared across a few donors. Only blood was sampled, and tissue TCR repertoires likely differ from those in blood. Naive subsets generally had larger estimated clonotype richness than memory subsets. Pairwise subsampling indicated that sequencing depth was expected to affect the degree of clonotype sharing among donors. Higher generation probabilities were observed for clonotypes shared by all four sorted-subset donors than for non-shared clonotypes.

CD8 naive samples were obtained by positive selection for CCR7 among CD45RO-negative cells, yielding a CD45RA+CCR7+ population from which TemRA cells were excluded. Donors were healthy HIV-negative adults with no recently reported acute infections or vaccinations. Only Caucasian adults living in Nashville, Tennessee, USA were represented among the donors. Blood was obtained by leukapheresis, after which PBMCs were separated by Ficoll-Histopaque density gradient centrifugation and cryopreserved in liquid nitrogen vapor phase. Purity and quantity of every magnetically sorted T cell population were checked by analytical flow cytometry. Genomic DNA was isolated from every sorted fraction and measured by UV absorbance on a Nanodrop 2000c. Looking up the germline V gene (reference sequence) yields CDR1 SEHNR and CDR2 FQNEAQ. V and J lose 3 bases and 5 bases, and a span of 13 bases separates them. The CDR3 measures 14 amino acids from cysteine to phenylalanine. The entry retains the CDR3 DNA only, 42 bases that are in frame from base 1.

Using the deep immunoSEQ assay, multiplex PCR amplified TCR CDR3 regions from genomic DNA. Extracted genomic DNA from each cell subset was spread evenly across all wells of several immunoSEQ 96-well plates, with each plate serving as a replicate. Each replicate PCR for sorted subsets received approximately 200 ng genomic DNA, equal to roughly 30,000 T cell genomes. Purified libraries were quantified with a Qubit 3.0 fluorometer, sized on a Bioanalyzer 2100, and re-quantified with the KAPA Library Quantification kit. Each immunoSEQ 96-well plate was sequenced on its own single-read 150-cycle Illumina NextSeq 550 flow cell. As for the original processing: The immunoSEQ output contained only junctional sequences without quality scores, so filtering could not match that applied to full-length reads. Sequences were annotated with PyIR, a Python wrapper for IgBLAST v1.9, using IMGT germline references to assign V/J genes and CDR3. Reads were removed for weak V/J assignments (E-value above 1e-6), missing CDR3, stop codons, out-of-frame junctions, or ambiguous translated residues. V3J clonotypes were defined by identical inferred V gene, J gene, and CDR3 amino acid sequence. The percentage overlap between two repertoires was calculated by dividing the number of shared unique clonotypes by the size of the smaller repertoire. Three approaches were used to assess repertoire richness: RTK rarefaction, the Chao1 estimator, and Recon v2.1 estimates of unobserved clonotypes. Generation probabilities were computed with OLGA for all TCRbeta clonotypes obtained by the gDNA method from a handful of donors. TCRdb mirrors the immuneACCESS table, restricted to in-frame sequences. Some clones are absent from its copies; in checked studies, under half trace to an unresolved V gene, and the reason for the others is unknown. That table gives V, J and clone size, and the DNA gave D and trimming. Counted in this sample were over 2 million clones; approximately 94% of them appeared once. 0.85% to 1.3% of the sample rests with the top ten.

With regard to this clone: Its antigen remains undetermined. No per-base quality is available; no much larger clone lies one base away.

The sequencing input was naive CD8+ T cells sorted from blood. The sample's cell subset or site label, decoded: CD45RA+CCR7+. The TCR was taken from a man aged 18 to 30 in good health. The V and J genes are TRBV7-9 and TRBJ2-5, with the D call perhaps TRBD1 or TRBD2, each one matching 5 bases. The bases read TGTGCCAGCAGCTTCGGGGCCACGCGGGAGACCCAGTACTTC. This codes for CASSFGATRETQYF.